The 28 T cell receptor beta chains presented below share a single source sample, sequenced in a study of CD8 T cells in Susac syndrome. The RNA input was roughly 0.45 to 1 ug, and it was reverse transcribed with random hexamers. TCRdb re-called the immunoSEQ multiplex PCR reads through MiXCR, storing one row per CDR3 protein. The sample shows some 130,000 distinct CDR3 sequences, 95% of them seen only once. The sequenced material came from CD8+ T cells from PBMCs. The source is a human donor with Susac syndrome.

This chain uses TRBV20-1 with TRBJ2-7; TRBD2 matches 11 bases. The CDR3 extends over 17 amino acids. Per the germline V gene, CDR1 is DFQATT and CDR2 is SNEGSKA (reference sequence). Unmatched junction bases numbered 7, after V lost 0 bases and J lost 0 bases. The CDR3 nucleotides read TGCAGTGCTAGAGATCTAGTAGGGACTAGCGGCTCCTACGAGCAGTACTTC. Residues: CSARDLVGTSGSYEQYF.

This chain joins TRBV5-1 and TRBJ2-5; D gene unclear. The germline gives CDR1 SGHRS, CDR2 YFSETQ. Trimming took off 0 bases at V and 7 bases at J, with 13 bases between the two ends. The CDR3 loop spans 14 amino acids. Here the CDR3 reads CASSLEGSAPTQYF. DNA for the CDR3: TGCGCCAGCAGCTTGGAGGGCTCAGCCCCGACCCAGTACTTC.

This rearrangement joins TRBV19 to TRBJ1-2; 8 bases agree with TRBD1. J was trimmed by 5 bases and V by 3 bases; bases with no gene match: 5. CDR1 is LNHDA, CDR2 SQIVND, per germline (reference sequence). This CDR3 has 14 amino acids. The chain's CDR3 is CASSMGQAGYGYTF. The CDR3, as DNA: TGTGCCAGTAGTATGGGACAGGCTGGGTATGGCTACACCTTC.

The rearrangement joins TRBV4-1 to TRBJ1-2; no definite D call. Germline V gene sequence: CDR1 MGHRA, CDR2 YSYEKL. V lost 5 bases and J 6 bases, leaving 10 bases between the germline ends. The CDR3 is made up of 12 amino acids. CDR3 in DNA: TGCGCCAGCAGCGAACCCAAGGATGGCTACACCTTC. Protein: CASSEPKDGYTF.

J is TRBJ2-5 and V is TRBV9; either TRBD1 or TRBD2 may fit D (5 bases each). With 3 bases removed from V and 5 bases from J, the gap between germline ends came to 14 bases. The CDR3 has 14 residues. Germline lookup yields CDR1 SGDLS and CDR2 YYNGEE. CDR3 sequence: CASSAETGRETQYF. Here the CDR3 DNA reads TGTGCCAGCAGCGCCGAGACGGGACGGGAGACCCAGTACTTC.

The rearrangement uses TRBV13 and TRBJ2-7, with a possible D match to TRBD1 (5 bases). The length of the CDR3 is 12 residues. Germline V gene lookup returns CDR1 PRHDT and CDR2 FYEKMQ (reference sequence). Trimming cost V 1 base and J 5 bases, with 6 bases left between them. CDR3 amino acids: CASSLVGHEQYF. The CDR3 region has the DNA TGTGCCAGCAGCTTAGTGGGGCACGAGCAGTACTTC.

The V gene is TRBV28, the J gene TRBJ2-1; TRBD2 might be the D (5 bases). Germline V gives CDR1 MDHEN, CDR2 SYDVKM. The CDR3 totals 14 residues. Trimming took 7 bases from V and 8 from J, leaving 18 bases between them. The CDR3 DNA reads TGTGCCAGCACTCTGGACGGAATGAGGGATGAGCAGTTCTTC. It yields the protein CASTLDGMRDEQFF.

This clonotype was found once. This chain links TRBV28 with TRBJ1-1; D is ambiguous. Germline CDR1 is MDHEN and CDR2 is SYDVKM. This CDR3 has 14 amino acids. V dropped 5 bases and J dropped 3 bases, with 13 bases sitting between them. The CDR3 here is CASSISGDYTEAFF. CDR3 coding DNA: TGTGCCAGCAGTATTTCCGGGGATTACACTGAAGCTTTCTTT.

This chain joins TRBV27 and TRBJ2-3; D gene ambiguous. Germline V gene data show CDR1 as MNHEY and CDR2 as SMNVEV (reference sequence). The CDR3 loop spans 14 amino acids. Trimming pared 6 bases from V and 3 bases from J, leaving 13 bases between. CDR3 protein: CASSQFLFTDTQYF. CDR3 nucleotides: TGTGCCAGCAGCCAGTTCCTCTTTACAGATACGCAGTATTTT.

The CDR3 bases are TGTGCCAGCAGCCAAGATCCTTTAGGACTAGCGGTTCAAGAGACCCAGTACTTC. Translating gives CASSQDPLGLAVQETQYF. The chain links TRBV14 to TRBJ2-5; the match to TRBD2 covers 10 bases. This CDR3 has 18 residues. Per the germline V gene, CDR1 is SGHDN and CDR2 is FVKESK. V shed 0 bases, J shed 2 bases, and the junction held 9 bases outside the gene matches.

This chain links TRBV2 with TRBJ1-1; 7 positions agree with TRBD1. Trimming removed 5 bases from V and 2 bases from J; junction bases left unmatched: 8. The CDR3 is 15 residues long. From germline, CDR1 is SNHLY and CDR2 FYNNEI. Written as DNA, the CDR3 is TGTGCCAGCAGTACGTGGGACAGTTTAAACACTGAAGCTTTCTTT. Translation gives CASSTWDSLNTEAFF.

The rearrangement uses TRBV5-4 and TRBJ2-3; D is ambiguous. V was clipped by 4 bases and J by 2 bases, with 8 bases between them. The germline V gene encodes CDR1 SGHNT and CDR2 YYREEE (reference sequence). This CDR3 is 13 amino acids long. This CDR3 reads CASSAENTDTQYF. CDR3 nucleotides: TGTGCCAGCAGCGCCGAGAACACAGATACGCAGTATTTT.

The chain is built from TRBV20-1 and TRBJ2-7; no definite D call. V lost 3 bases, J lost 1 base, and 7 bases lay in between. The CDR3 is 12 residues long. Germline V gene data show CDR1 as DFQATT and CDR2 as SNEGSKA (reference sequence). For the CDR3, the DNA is TGCAGTGCTAGTTGGGATTCCTACGAGCAGTACTTC. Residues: CSASWDSYEQYF.

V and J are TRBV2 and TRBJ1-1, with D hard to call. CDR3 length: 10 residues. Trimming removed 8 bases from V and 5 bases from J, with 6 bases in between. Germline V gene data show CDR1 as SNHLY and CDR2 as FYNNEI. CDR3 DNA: TGTGCCAGCGGGGAAACTGAAGCTTTCTTT. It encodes CASGETEAFF.

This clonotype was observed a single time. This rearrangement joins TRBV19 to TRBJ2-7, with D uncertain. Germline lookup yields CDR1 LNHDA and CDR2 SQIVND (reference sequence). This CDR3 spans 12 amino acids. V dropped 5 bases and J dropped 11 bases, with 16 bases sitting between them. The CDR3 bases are TGTGCCAGTAGTGCCACCGGGCCGCCGGAGTACTTC. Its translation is CASSATGPPEYF.

In nucleotides, the CDR3 is TGTGCCAGCAGTTTGGGGCCGGGCACTGAAGCTTTCTTT. This encodes CASSLGPGTEAFF. The chain has TRBV27 and TRBJ1-1; the D gene is possibly TRBD1 (5 bases). CDR3 length equals 13 residues. V was cut by 3 bases and J by 4 bases, with 9 bases left in between. The germline V gene encodes CDR1 MNHEY and CDR2 SMNVEV (reference sequence).

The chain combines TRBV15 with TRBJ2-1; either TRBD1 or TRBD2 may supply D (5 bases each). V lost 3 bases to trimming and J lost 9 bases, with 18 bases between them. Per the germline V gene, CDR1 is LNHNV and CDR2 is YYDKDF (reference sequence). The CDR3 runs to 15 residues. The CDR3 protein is CATSRSRSGPSEQFF. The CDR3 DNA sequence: TGTGCCACCAGCAGGTCCCGGTCGGGACCAAGTGAGCAGTTCTTC.

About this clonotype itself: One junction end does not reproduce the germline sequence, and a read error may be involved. The CDR3 region has the DNA TGTGCCAGCAGTCGCCCGACTAGCGGGTCCACTTTC. Translation gives CASSRPTSGSTF. The V call is TRBV12-3 or TRBV12-4, the J call TRBJ2-4; TRBD2 agrees at 10 bases. The length of the CDR3 is 12 residues.

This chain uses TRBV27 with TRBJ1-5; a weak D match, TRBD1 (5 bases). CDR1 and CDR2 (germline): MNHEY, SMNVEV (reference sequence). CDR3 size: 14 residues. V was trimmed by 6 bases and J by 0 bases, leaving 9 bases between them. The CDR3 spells CASRNQGSNQPQHF. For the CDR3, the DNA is TGTGCCAGCAGAAATCAGGGTAGCAATCAGCCCCAGCATTTT.

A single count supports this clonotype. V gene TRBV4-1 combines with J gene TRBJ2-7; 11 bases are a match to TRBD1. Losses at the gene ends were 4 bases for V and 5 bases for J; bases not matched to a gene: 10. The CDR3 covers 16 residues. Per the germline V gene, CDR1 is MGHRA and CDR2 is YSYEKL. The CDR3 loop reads CASSLQPGQGVDEQYF. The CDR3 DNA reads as TGCGCCAGCAGCCTTCAACCGGGACAGGGGGTGGACGAGCAGTACTTC.

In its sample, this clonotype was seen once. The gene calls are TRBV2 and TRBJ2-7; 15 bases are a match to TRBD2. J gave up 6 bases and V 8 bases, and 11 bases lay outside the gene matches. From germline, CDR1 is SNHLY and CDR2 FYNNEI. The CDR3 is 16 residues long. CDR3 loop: CASPTLPGLAGGEQYF. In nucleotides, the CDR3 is TGTGCCAGCCCCACGTTGCCGGGACTAGCGGGAGGCGAGCAGTACTTC.

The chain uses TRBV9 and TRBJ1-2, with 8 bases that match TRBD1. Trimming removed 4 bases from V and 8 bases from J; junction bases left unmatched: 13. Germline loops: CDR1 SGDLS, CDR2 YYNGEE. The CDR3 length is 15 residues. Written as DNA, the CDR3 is TGTGCCAGCAGCTCGGACAGGGAATCCCTCTCAGGCTACACCTTC. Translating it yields CASSSDRESLSGYTF.

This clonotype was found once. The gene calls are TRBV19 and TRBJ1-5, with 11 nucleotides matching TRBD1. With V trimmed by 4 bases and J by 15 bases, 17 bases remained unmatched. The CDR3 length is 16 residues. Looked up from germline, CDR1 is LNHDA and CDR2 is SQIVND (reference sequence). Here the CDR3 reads CASSTRAGTGGALWHF. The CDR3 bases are TGTGCCAGTAGTACCAGAGCCGGGACAGGGGGGGCTTTATGGCATTTT.

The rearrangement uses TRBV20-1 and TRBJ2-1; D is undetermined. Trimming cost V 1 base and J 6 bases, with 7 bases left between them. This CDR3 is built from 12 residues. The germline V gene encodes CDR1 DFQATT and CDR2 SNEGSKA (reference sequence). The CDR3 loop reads CSARAPGNEQFF. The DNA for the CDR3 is TGCAGTGCTAGAGCCCCCGGCAATGAGCAGTTCTTC.

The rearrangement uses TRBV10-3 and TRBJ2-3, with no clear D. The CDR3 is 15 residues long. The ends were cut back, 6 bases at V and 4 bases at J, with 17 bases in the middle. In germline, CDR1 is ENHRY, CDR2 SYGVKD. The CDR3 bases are TGTGCCATCAGATCGGGCGAGAGGATCCCAGATACGCAGTATTTT. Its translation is CAIRSGERIPDTQYF.

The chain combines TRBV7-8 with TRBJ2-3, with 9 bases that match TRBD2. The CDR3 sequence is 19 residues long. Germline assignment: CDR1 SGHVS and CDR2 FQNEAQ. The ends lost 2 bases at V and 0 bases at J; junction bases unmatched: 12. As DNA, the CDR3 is TGTGCCAGCAGCTTACCTAGCGGGGCGCAGTACAAAAGCACAGATACGCAGTATTTT. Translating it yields CASSLPSGAQYKSTDTQYF.

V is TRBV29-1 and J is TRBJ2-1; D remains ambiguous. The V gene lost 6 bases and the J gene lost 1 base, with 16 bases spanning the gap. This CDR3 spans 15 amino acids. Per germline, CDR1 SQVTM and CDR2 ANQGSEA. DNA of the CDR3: TGCAGCGTCTCGCGCGATCTAGTGTCCTACAATGAGCAGTTCTTC. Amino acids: CSVSRDLVSYNEQFF.

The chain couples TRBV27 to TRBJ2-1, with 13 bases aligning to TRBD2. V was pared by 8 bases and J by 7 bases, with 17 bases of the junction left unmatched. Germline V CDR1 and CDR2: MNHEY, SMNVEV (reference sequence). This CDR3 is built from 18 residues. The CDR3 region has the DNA TGTGCCAGCGGCATTACCGGGACTAGCGGGACGCCTGGGAATGAGCAGTTCTTC. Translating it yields CASGITGTSGTPGNEQFF.